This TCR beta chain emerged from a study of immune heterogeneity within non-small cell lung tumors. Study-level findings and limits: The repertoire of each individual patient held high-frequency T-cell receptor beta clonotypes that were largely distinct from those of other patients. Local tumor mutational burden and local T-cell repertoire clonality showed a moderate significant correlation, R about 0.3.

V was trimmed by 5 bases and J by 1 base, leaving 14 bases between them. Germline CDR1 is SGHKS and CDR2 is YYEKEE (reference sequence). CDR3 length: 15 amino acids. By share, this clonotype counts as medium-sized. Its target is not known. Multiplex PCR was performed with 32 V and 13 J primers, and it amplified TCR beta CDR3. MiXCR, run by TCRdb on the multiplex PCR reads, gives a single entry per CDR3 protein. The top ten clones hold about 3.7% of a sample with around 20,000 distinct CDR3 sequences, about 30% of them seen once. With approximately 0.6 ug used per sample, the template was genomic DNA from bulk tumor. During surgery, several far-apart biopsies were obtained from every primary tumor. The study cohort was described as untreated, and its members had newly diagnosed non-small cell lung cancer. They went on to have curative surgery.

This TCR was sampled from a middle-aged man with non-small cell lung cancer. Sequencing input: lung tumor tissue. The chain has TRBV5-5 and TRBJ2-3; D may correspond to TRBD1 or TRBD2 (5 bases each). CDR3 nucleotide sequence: TGTGCCAGCAGACCTGGGACCGGGGGCACAGATACGCAGTATTTT. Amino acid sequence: CASRPGTGGTDTQYF.